This T cell receptor (beta chain) derives from a study of blood T cell repertoires in COVID-19. Study overall: Samples came from the United States, Italy and Spain, spanning acute and convalescent COVID-19. T cells, B-cell-depleted T cells, or PBMCs supplied cDNA or gDNA.

Profiled with immunoSEQ multiplex PCR; TCRdb holds only in-frame clones, not every one. The profile shows over 250,000 clones, around 89% of them singletons. This clone has a single count. The germline CDR1 and CDR2 sequences are SGHDN and FVKESK. This CDR3 region has 15 residues. With V trimmed by 4 bases and J by 4 bases, 7 bases remained unmatched. Participant age was roughly 18 to 95 years, and participants resided in approximately 25 US areas. Two negative PCRs, clearance, or symptom resolution were required of recovered Cohort 3 donors. The chain joins TRBV14 to TRBJ1-2, with 9 bases lining up with TRBD1. The TCR sequence derives from a woman aged 18 to 35 who had recovered from COVID-19. The sequenced sample consisted of PBMCs or T cells enriched from blood (not recorded which). DNA for the CDR3: TGTGCCAGCAGCCCAACGACGACAGGGGGCTATGGCTACACCTTC. Protein: CASSPTTTGGYGYTF.